What follows describes a single T cell receptor (beta chain). What it binds is not known. This record belongs to a study of T-cell reconstitution after alpha-beta-depleted transplantation in children. Notes on the study in general: One year post-transplant, T-cell counts and diversity were largely derived from T cells produced anew. About two months after transplant, alpha-beta T cells reportedly came from several hundred expanded graft clones. Elevated TCRbeta diversity at day 60 was traced, in some patients, to surviving recipient T cells and thymic progenitors.

This sample's TCRbeta library carried unique molecular identifier barcodes. TCRdb reanalysed the PCR reads using MiXCR and keeps one entry per CDR3 protein. The table shows around 600,000 distinct CDR3 sequences, with 20% to 25% occurring only once. From germline, CDR1 is DFQATT and CDR2 SNEGSKA (reference sequence). The ends were cut back, 3 bases at V and 2 bases at J, with 14 bases in the middle. This CDR3 has 14 residues. The receptor was derived from a boy younger than two who had a stem cell transplant for acute myeloid leukemia, so the T cells may come from the graft donor. This chain links TRBV20-1 with TRBJ2-7; perhaps TRBD2 as D (6 bases). Sequences were derived from PBMCs, mostly from graft donor cells, sampled 360 days after TCRalphabeta/CD19-depleted stem cell transplant. CDR3 in amino acids: CSASQASEPYEQYF. In nucleotides, the CDR3 is TGCAGTGCTAGTCAGGCTAGCGAACCCTACGAGCAGTACTTC.